This T cell receptor beta chain came from a study of T cells in Graves' hyperthyroidism and ophthalmopathy. This clonotype was counted only a few times. Hyperthyroidism of Graves' type that showed no ophthalmopathy progression within 18 months was stable. Diagnosis of hyperthyroidism was new in patients aged 18 to 65, and its duration was under 2 months. Exclusion followed for patients with uncontrolled infection, other autoimmune disease, pregnancy or lactation. Each diagnosis was grounded in clinical symptoms, serum thyroxine and TRAb, thyroid ultrasound, and orbital computed tomography. Amplification yielded TCR beta CDR3 regions, with RNA transcripts as the source. An initial round of RT-PCR targeting the TCR CDR3 relied on the HTBI primer set. Using its own MiXCR run on the multiplex PCR reads, TCRdb lists one record per CDR3 protein. The table has some 760,000 distinct CDR3 sequences, 12% to 15% seen once.

Sequenced input: blood. The receptor's source is a woman aged 18-30 years with Graves' hyperthyroidism.

CDR3 amino acids: CASSPRWTSAVRNEQFF. CDR3 DNA sequence: TGTGCCAGCAGCCCCCGTTGGACTAGTGCGGTAAGGAATGAGCAGTTCTTC. V is TRBV14 and J is TRBJ2-1; 7 bases match TRBD2. Germline trimming cut 4 bases from V and 7 bases from J; bases unmatched to any gene: 16. CDR1 is SGHDN, CDR2 FVKESK, per germline. The CDR3 extends over 17 amino acids.